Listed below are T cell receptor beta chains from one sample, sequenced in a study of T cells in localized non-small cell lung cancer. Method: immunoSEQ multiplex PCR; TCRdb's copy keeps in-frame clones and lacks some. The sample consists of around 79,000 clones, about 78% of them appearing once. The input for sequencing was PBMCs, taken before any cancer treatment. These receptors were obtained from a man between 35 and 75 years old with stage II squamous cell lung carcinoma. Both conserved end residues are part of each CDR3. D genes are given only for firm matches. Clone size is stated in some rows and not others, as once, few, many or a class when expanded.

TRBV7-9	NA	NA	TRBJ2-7	TGTGCCAGCAGCTCGTCGTCCGTGGGGCGGACCTACGAGCAGTACTTC	CASSSSSVGRTYEQYF
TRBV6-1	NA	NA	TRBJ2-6	TGTGCCAGCAGTGAACCTAACGTCCTGACTTTC	CASSEPNVLTF
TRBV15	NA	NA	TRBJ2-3	TGTGCCACCAGCAGACCCTATGGGGATACGCAGTATTTT	CATSRPYGDTQYF
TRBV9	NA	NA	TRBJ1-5	TGTGCCAGCAGCGTGGGGGAACTCAATCAGCCCCAGCATTTT	CASSVGELNQPQHF
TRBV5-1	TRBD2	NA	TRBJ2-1	TGCGCCAGCAGCTTGGATCTAGCGGCTTACAATGAGCAGTTCTTC	CASSLDLAAYNEQFF
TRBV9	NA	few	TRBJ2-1	TGTGCCAGCAGCGTATCGTGGGGGCCATACAATGAGCAGTTCTTC	CASSVSWGPYNEQFF
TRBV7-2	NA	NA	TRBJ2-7	TGTGCCAGCAGCCCGGGACACCGGAGCTCCTACGAGCAGTACTTC	CASSPGHRSSYEQYF
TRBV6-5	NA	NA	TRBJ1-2	TGTGCCAGCAGTCCATCCCCAGTTGCTGGCTACACCTTC	CASSPSPVAGYTF
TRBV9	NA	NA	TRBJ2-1	TGTGCCAGCGGATCCCCAAACGAGCAGTTCTTC	CASGSPNEQFF
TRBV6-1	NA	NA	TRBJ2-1	TGTGCCAGCAATGTTCGGGCCTACAATGAGCAGTTCTTC	CASNVRAYNEQFF
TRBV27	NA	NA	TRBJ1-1	TGTGCCAGCAGTTTGTTGGGGAACACTGAAGCTTTCTTT	CASSLLGNTEAFF
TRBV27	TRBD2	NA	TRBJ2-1	TGTGCCAGCAGTTCACCCCTCAGCGGGACTAGCGGAAATGAGCAGTTCTTC	CASSSPLSGTSGNEQFF
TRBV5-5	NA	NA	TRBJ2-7	TGTGCCAGCAGCTTAGGCTACGAGCAGTACTTC	CASSLGYEQYF
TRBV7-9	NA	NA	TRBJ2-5	TGTGCCAGCAGCTTAAGGGTGTGGGAGACCCAGTACTTC	CASSLRVWETQYF
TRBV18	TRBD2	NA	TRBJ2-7	TGTGCCAGCTCACTTGGCAGGTCGCGGGGGGGCCTCTACGAGCAGTACTTC	CASSLGRSRGGLYEQYF
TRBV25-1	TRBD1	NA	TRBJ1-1	TGTGCCAGCAGGGGACAGGGGGTCGCTGAAGCTTTCTTT	CASRGQGVAEAFF
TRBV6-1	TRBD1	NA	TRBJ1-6	TGTGCCAGCAGTTGGGGGACAGGCCCTCCTCCCCTCCACTTT	CASSWGTGPPPLHF
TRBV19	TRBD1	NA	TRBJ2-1	TGTGCCAGTAGTAGACAGGGGTCAACCAATGAGCAGTTCTTC	CASSRQGSTNEQFF